The T cell receptor (beta chain) under discussion was sequenced for a study of T cell responses to AZD1222 COVID-19 vaccine. Overall study findings and caveats: Variant regions that are unmutated are reportedly the target of nearly half of spike-specific TCRs.

On this clone itself: No antigen is known for it.

Repertoires were generated with immunoSEQ multiplex PCR, while TCRdb's copy carries only in-frame clones and drops some. The table has some 200,000 clones, more than 75% seen once. Second doses were pooled across both intervals (about 4 or about 12 weeks). This sequence originates from an adult who received the AZD1222 COVID-19 vaccine. The sequenced sample was peripheral blood, obtained 28 days after the second AZD1222 dose.

CDR3 in DNA: TGTGCCAGCGGGGCGACGAATAGCAATCAGCCCCAGCATTTT. Translating gives CASGATNSNQPQHF. The chain recombines TRBV6-6 with TRBJ1-5; a weak D match, TRBD1 (5 bases). The CDR3 is 14 residues long. Germline V CDR1 and CDR2: MNHNY, SVGAGI (reference sequence). Trimming shortened V by 8 bases and J by 0 bases, and 11 bases separated the two germline ends.